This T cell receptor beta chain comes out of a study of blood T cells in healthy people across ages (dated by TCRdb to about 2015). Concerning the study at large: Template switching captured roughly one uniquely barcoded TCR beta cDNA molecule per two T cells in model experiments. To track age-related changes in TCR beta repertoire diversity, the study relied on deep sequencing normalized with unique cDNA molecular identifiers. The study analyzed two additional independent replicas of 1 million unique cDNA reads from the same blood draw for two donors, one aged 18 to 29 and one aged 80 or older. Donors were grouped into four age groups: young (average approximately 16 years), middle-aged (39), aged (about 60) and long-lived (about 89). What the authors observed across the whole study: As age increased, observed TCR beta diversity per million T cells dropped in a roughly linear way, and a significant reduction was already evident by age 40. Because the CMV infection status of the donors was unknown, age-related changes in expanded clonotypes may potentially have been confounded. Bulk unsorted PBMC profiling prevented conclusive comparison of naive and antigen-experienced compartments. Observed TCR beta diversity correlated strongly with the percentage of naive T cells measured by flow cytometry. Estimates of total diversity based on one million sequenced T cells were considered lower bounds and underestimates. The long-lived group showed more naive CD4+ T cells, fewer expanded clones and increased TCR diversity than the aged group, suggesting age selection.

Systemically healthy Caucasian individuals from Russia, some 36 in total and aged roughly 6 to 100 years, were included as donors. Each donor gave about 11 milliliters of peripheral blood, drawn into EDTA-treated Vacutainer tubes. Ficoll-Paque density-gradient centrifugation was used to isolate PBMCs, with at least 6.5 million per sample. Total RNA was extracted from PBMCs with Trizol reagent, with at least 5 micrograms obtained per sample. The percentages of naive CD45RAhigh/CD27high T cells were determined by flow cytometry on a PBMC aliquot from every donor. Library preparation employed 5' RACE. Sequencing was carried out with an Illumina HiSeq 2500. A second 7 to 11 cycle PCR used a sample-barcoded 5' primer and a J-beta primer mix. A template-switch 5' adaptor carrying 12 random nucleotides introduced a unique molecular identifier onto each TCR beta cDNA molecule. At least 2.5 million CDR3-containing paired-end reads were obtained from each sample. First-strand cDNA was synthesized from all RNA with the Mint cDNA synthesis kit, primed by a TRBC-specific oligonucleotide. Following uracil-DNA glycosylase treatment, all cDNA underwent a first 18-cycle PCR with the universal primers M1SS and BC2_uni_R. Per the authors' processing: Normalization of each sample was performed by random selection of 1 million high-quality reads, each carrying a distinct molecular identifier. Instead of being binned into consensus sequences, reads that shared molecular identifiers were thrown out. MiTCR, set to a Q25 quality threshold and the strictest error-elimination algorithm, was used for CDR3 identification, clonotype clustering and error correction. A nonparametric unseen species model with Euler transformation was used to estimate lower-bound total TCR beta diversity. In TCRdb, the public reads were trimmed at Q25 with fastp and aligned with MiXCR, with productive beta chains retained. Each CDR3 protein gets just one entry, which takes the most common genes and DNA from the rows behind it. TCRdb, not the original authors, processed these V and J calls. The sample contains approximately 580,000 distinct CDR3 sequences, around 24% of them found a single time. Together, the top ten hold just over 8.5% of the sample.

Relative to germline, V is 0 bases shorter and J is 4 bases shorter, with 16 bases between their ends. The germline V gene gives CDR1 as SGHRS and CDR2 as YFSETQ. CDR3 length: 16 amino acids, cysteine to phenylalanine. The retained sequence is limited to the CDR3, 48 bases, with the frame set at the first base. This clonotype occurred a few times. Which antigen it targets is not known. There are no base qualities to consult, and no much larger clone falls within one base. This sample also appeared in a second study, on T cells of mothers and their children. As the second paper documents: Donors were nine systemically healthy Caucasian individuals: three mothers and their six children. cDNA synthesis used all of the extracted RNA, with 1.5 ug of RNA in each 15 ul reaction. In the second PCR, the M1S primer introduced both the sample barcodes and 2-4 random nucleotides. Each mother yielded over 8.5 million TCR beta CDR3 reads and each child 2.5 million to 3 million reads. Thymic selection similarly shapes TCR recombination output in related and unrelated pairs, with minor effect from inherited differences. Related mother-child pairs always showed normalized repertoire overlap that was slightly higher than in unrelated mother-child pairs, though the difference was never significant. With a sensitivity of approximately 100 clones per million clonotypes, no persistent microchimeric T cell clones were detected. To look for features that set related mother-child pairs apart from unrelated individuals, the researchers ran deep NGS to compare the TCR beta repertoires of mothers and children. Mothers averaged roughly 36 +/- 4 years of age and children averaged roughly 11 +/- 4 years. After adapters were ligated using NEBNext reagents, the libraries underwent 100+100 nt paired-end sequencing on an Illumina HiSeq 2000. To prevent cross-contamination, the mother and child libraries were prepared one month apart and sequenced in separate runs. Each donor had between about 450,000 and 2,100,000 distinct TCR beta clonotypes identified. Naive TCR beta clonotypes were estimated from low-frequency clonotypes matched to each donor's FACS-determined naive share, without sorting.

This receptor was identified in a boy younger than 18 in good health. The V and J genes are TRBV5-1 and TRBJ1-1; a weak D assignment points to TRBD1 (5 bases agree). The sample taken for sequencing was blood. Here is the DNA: TGCGCCAGCAGCTTGGCCGGGGGGATGGGGACCACTGAAGCTTTCTTT. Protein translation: CASSLAGGMGTTEAFF.